This T cell receptor beta chain was captured by sequencing in a study of blood T cell repertoires in COVID-19. TCRdb's table, derived via immunoSEQ multiplex PCR, lists solely in-frame clones and lacks some. The table records over 60,000 clones, 82% of them present only once. Material: peripheral blood. This TCR came from an elderly woman with acute or convalescent COVID-19.

The CDR3 reads CASSLAREMNTEAFF. CDR3 nucleotide sequence: TGTGCCAGCTCACTCGCCCGGGAGATGAACACTGAAGCTTTCTTT. V gene TRBV18 combines with J gene TRBJ1-1; no definite D call. Trimming pared 4 bases from V and 0 bases from J, leaving 12 bases between. CDR1 is KGHSH and CDR2 is LQKENI in the germline V gene. CDR3 length: 15 residues.